Following are 5 T cell receptor beta chains from one sample sequenced in a study of cytomegalovirus exposure and HLA in healthy donors. 60 Vbeta and 13 Jbeta primers were used in PCR. Clones were read by immunoSEQ multiplex PCR, and TCRdb kept only the in-frame ones, dropping some. In the table there are roughly 200,000 clones, 70% to 90% of which are singletons. The sequenced sample was PBMCs. These receptors were obtained from a woman under 40 in good health and CMV-seronegative.

This chain links TRBV18 with TRBJ2-1; TRBD1 matches 9 bases. The CDR3 totals 14 residues. Trimming took 3 bases from V and 8 from J; bases not matched to a gene: 5. CDR1 and CDR2 from the germline V gene are KGHSH and LQKENI. The CDR3 nucleotides are TGTGCCAGCTCACCCGGGACAGGGAATGATGAGCAGTTCTTC. It encodes CASSPGTGNDEQFF.

The chain joins TRBV5-6 to TRBJ1-5; a possible D gene is TRBD1 (6 bases). V gave up 5 bases and J gave up 7 bases, with 22 bases separating them. Germline loops: CDR1 SGHDT, CDR2 YYEEEE. This CDR3 spans 16 amino acids. In nucleotides, the CDR3 is TGTGCCAGCAGTTTGAGAGTCGGAGAGAGGGGGCAGCCCCAGCATTTT. Translation gives CASSLRVGERGQPQHF.

A single count supports this clone. The CDR3 DNA is TGTGCCAGCAGTTTAGTCGCAGATACGCAGTATTTT. This codes for CASSLVADTQYF. The rearrangement links TRBV28 to TRBJ2-3, with D unresolved. The CDR3 totals 12 residues. Germline values: CDR1 MDHEN, CDR2 SYDVKM. Trimming stripped 2 bases from V and 4 bases from J, with 4 bases between.

V and J are TRBV13 and TRBJ2-1; D is unclear. This CDR3 comprises 14 residues. Deletions cut 0 bases from V and 5 bases from J, with 8 bases between. Germline V gene lookup returns CDR1 PRHDT and CDR2 FYEKMQ (reference sequence). The CDR3 bases are TGTGCCAGCAGCTTAGGAATGCGCGACAATGAGCAGTTCTTC. Protein: CASSLGMRDNEQFF. The complete variable domain, with remaining parts taken from reference TRBV13 and TRBJ2-1, reads AAGVIQSPRHLIKEKRETATLKCYPIPRHDTVYWYQQGPGQDPQFLISFYEKMQSDKGSIPDRFSAQQFSDYHSELNMSSLELGDSALYFCASSLGMRDNEQFFGPGTRLTVL.

J is TRBJ2-7 and V is TRBV6-1; TRBD1 matches 7 bases. V trimming: 5 bases; J trimming: 3 bases; junction bases outside the gene matches: 7. Germline loops: CDR1 MNHNS, CDR2 SASEGT. The CDR3 length is 14 residues. The CDR3 loop is CASSNRQGNYEQYF. For the CDR3, the DNA is TGTGCCAGCAGTAACCGACAGGGAAACTACGAGCAGTACTTC.